This T cell receptor (beta chain) appears in the sequencing data of a study of control samples from healthy donors and cancer patients. Only in-frame clones appear in the TCRdb table, and some are missing; sequencing was by immunoSEQ multiplex PCR. Among around 68,000 clones, more than 80% were seen once, and the ten largest hold approximately 2.9%. This CDR3 is built from 14 residues. Per the germline V gene, CDR1 is MNHEY and CDR2 is SVGAGI. Deletions cut 6 bases from V and 0 bases from J, with 11 bases between. This TCR derives from a woman between 50 and 59 years old with lung cancer. Sequenced: PBMCs. The rearrangement joins TRBV6-5 to TRBJ1-1; weak D call: TRBD1 (5 bases). CDR3 DNA: TGTGCCAGCAGATTCGGGGGAATGAACACTGAAGCTTTCTTT. It codes for CASRFGGMNTEAFF.